One sample yielded the 23 T cell receptor beta chains listed below, sequenced in a study of shared clonotypes between healthy human individuals. CD8 cells classed as naive were CD45RO-negative and positively selected for CCR7, excluding terminally differentiated effector memory CD45RA+ cells. Assay used: immunoSEQ multiplex PCR; TCRdb lists only in-frame clones, some missing. The data show around 2,000,000 clones, with about 92% seen just once and around 1.7% held by the top ten. Input material: naive CD8+ T cells from PBMCs. The origin of the receptors is a man younger than 30 in good health. Some clones in this sample may be carry-over from other donors' samples.

This chain uses TRBV27 with TRBJ2-3; D not certain. Germline-derived CDR1 and CDR2 are MNHEY and SMNVEV (reference sequence). The CDR3 has 13 residues. Trimming shortened V by 4 bases and J by 4 bases, and 9 bases separated the two germline ends. As DNA, the CDR3 is TGTGCCAGCAGTTCCGTCGTTGCAGATACGCAGTATTTT. It translates to CASSSVVADTQYF.

The chain has TRBV19 and TRBJ2-7; maybe TRBD2 (6 bases). Germline-derived CDR1 and CDR2 are LNHDA and SQIVND (reference sequence). CDR3 length: 13 residues. Trimming removed 5 bases from V and 3 bases from J, with 11 bases in between. The CDR3 here is CASSFTSNYEQYF. The CDR3 DNA follows: TGTGCCAGTAGTTTTACTAGCAACTACGAGCAGTACTTC.

The chain uses TRBV4-1 and TRBJ1-1; 8 nucleotides match TRBD1. Looked up from germline, CDR1 is MGHRA and CDR2 is YSYEKL. This CDR3 has 16 amino acids. Unmatched junction bases numbered 7, after V lost 1 base and J lost 3 bases. CDR3 nucleotide sequence: TGCGCCAGCAGCCAAGGGCCAGGGGGCCCCCACACTGAAGCTTTCTTT. Translation gives CASSQGPGGPHTEAFF.

Written as DNA, the CDR3 is TGTGCCAGCAGCTTGAGCGGGATCAATGAGCAGTTCTTC. Translation: CASSLSGINEQFF. The chain carries TRBV13 and TRBJ2-1, with 7 bases that match TRBD2. The CDR3 contains 13 residues. V dropped 3 bases and J dropped 6; count of bases not matched to a gene: 2. Germline V gene lookup returns CDR1 PRHDT and CDR2 FYEKMQ (reference sequence).

The chain carries TRBV7-2 and TRBJ2-7; D is perhaps TRBD2 (5 bases). Germline V gives CDR1 SGHTA, CDR2 FQGNSA. The CDR3 covers 14 residues. Deletions cut 3 bases from V and 5 bases from J, with 14 bases between. CDR3 sequence: CASSFQGPGNEQYF. CDR3 DNA sequence: TGTGCCAGCAGCTTCCAAGGCCCGGGGAACGAGCAGTACTTC.

The CDR3 region is CASSDRMSNGYTF. CDR3 bases: TGTGCCAGCAGCGATCGAATGTCTAATGGCTACACCTTC. The chain combines TRBV5-8 with TRBJ1-2, with D unclear. V was pared by 4 bases and J by 6 bases, with 13 bases between. CDR1 is SGHTS and CDR2 is YDEGEE in the germline V gene. This CDR3 comprises 13 residues.

The chain couples TRBV19 to TRBJ1-2; D remains ambiguous. Germline CDR1 is LNHDA and CDR2 is SQIVND (reference sequence). Trimming pared 9 bases from V and 8 bases from J, leaving 19 bases between. The CDR3 sequence is 13 residues long. For the CDR3, the DNA is TGTGCCAGCGGAGTTTCACTGCCACAAGGCTACACCTTC. As protein: CASGVSLPQGYTF. The whole variable domain, filled in from reference TRBV19 and TRBJ1-2, reads DGGITQSPKYLFRKEGQNVTLSCEQNLNHDAMYWYRQDPGQGLRLIYYSQIVNDFQKGDIAEGYSVSREKKESFPLTVTSAQKNPTAFYLCASGVSLPQGYTFGSGTRLTVV.

The V and J genes are TRBV27 and TRBJ2-7; a weak D match, TRBD2 (5 bases). The length of the CDR3 is 18 residues. Germline V gene sequence: CDR1 MNHEY, CDR2 SMNVEV (reference sequence). V lost 8 bases and J 2 bases, leaving 28 bases between the germline ends. CDR3 nucleotide sequence: TGTGCCAGCTTCCCCCGTCCCATGGGGAGATCGGAAACCTACGAGCAGTACTTC. Translated: CASFPRPMGRSETYEQYF.

This clone was observed a handful of times. Other nucleotide sequences in the sample specify the same CDR3. The V and J genes are TRBV19 and TRBJ1-1; D unclear. The CDR3 spans 11 residues. The V and J ends lost 9 bases and 1 base respectively, with 6 bases between them. The V gene's germline CDR1 is LNHDA and CDR2 SQIVND (reference sequence). The CDR3 region is CASRQNTEAFF. The CDR3 DNA reads as TGTGCCAGCCGTCAGAACACTGAAGCTTTCTTT.

This chain links TRBV5-1 with TRBJ2-7, with TRBD1 matching over 8 bases. With V trimmed by 4 bases and J by 2 bases, 5 bases remained unmatched. CDR1 SGHRS and CDR2 YFSETQ come from the germline V gene. This CDR3 comprises 14 residues. The CDR3 region is CASSPGQVPYEQYF. CDR3 bases: TGCGCCAGCAGCCCGGGACAGGTCCCCTACGAGCAGTACTTC.

The rearrangement uses TRBV19 and TRBJ1-5; D gene ambiguous. There are 17 residues in the CDR3. The V end lost 3 bases, the J end lost 6 bases, and 21 bases lay between the germline ends. CDR1 and CDR2 from the germline V gene are LNHDA and SQIVND (reference sequence). The CDR3 loop is CASSMGVGPGFGQPQHF. For the CDR3, the DNA is TGTGCCAGTAGTATGGGCGTCGGCCCCGGGTTTGGTCAGCCCCAGCATTTT.

The chain joins TRBV29-1 to TRBJ1-2, with TRBD1 identical over 8 bases. This CDR3 comprises 14 residues. CDR1 is SQVTM and CDR2 is ANQGSEA in the germline V gene. Losses at the gene ends were 3 bases for V and 4 bases for J; bases not matched to a gene: 7. The CDR3 protein is CSVDGQGYGYGYTF. The CDR3 DNA reads TGCAGCGTTGATGGACAGGGTTATGGCTATGGCTACACCTTC.

This clone was counted a few times. The chain couples TRBV5-5 to TRBJ1-2; D perhaps matches TRBD1 (5 bases). Germline CDR1 reads SGHKS; CDR2 reads YYEKEE (reference sequence). Trimming took 0 bases from V and 4 from J, leaving 10 bases between them. This CDR3 is 14 amino acids long. CDR3 residues: CASSLDRSGYGYTF. In nucleotides, the CDR3 is TGTGCCAGCAGCTTGGACAGGTCAGGCTATGGCTACACCTTC. Drawing the rest from reference TRBV5-5 and TRBJ1-2, the complete variable domain is DAGVTQSPTHLIKTRGQQVTLRCSPISGHKSVSWYQQVLGQGPQFIFQYYEKEERGRGNFPDRFSARQFPNYSSELNVNALLLGDSALYLCASSLDRSGYGYTFGSGTRLTVV.

The J gene is TRBJ1-1, the V gene TRBV4-1; weak D call: TRBD1 (5 bases). V lost 0 bases and J 3 bases, leaving 14 bases between the germline ends. Germline V gene data show CDR1 as MGHRA and CDR2 as YSYEKL. This CDR3 has 16 amino acids. The CDR3 protein is CASSQDSGYRDTEAFF. The CDR3 DNA follows: TGCGCCAGCAGCCAAGATTCAGGGTATAGGGACACTGAAGCTTTCTTT.

The rearrangement joins TRBV5-6 to TRBJ2-3; D uncertain. The length of the CDR3 is 14 residues. Germline lookup yields CDR1 SGHDT and CDR2 YYEEEE. The V end lost 4 bases, the J end lost 3 bases, and 12 bases lay between the germline ends. The CDR3 loop is CASSPETGTDTQYF. Written as DNA, the CDR3 is TGTGCCAGCAGCCCAGAGACCGGTACAGATACGCAGTATTTT.

This chain uses TRBV7-2 with TRBJ2-7; a possible D gene is TRBD2 (6 bases). The CDR3 is 15 amino acids. Trimming removed 6 bases at V and 3 bases at J, with 18 bases between. The germline gives CDR1 SGHTA, CDR2 FQGNSA. The CDR3 sequence: CASSSSGPWGYEQYF. The CDR3 nucleotides read TGTGCCAGCAGTAGCAGCGGGCCCTGGGGCTACGAGCAGTACTTC.

Concerning this clone itself: This CDR3 is also generated by other DNA sequences in the sample. The chain recombines TRBV9 with TRBJ1-1; 9 positions match TRBD1. The V gene end was trimmed by 3 bases and the J gene end by 5 bases; junction bases not matched to a gene: 2. Germline V gene sequence: CDR1 SGDLS, CDR2 YYNGEE. This CDR3 contains 13 residues. CDR3 loop: CASSGGQGTEAFF. Here the CDR3 DNA reads TGTGCCAGCAGCGGGGGACAGGGAACTGAAGCTTTCTTT. The whole variable domain, remainder taken from reference TRBV9 and TRBJ1-1, is DSGVTQTPKHLITATGQRVTLRCSPRSGDLSVYWYQQSLDQGLQFLIQYYNGEERAKGNILERFSAQQFPDLHSELNLSSLELGDSALYFCASSGGQGTEAFFGQGTRLTVV.

This clone showed up just a few times. The chain links TRBV4-2 to TRBJ1-2; no firm D call. The CDR3 loop spans 11 amino acids. Trimming stripped 8 bases from V and 8 bases from J, with 12 bases between. Germline-derived CDR1 and CDR2 are LGHNA and YNFKEQ. DNA of the CDR3: TGTGCCAGCGGGCCCCCGAGAGGCTACACCTTC. It codes for CASGPPRGYTF.

This sequence joins TRBV15 and TRBJ1-5; tentative D call: TRBD1 (6 bases). CDR3 length: 15 amino acids. CDR1 is LNHNV and CDR2 is YYDKDF in the germline V gene (reference sequence). Trimming stripped 0 bases from V and 7 bases from J, with 13 bases between. For the CDR3, the DNA is TGTGCCACCAGCAGAGATGTCTCCCAGGGGCAGCCCCAGCATTTT. This encodes CATSRDVSQGQPQHF. Looking up the rest from reference TRBV15 and TRBJ1-5 gives the full variable domain: DAMVIQNPRYQVTQFGKPVTLSCSQTLNHNVMYWYQQKSSQAPKLLFHYYDKDFNNEADTPDNFQSRRPNTSFCFLDIRSPGLGDTAMYLCATSRDVSQGQPQHFGDGTRLSIL.

The chain links TRBV19 to TRBJ2-7; D may be TRBD1 (6 bases). The CDR3 loop spans 14 amino acids. V was pared by 5 bases and J by 5 bases, with 16 bases between. Germline V gene lookup returns CDR1 LNHDA and CDR2 SQIVND (reference sequence). CDR3 protein: CASSPRQVGHEQYF. DNA for the CDR3: TGTGCCAGTAGTCCAAGACAGGTTGGCCACGAGCAGTACTTC.

This clone was recorded once. The chain uses TRBV27 and TRBJ2-4; possible D gene TRBD2, 5 bases. V gave up 0 bases and J gave up 7 bases, with 10 bases separating them. The length of the CDR3 is 14 residues. From germline, CDR1 is MNHEY and CDR2 SMNVEV (reference sequence). CDR3 DNA sequence: TGTGCCAGCAGTTTATCGTTAGAGCGGAACATTCAGTACTTC. Amino acids: CASSLSLERNIQYF.

V gene TRBV27 combines with J gene TRBJ2-5, with TRBD1 identical over 9 bases. Per the germline V gene, CDR1 is MNHEY and CDR2 is SMNVEV (reference sequence). Trimming removed 5 bases from V and 6 bases from J; junction bases left unmatched: 7. The CDR3 has 14 amino acids. The CDR3, as DNA: TGTGCCAGCAGTCCCCGGGACAGGGTTAAGACCCAGTACTTC. As protein: CASSPRDRVKTQYF.

The chain couples TRBV27 to TRBJ2-1; D might be TRBD2 (5 bases). Germline lookup yields CDR1 MNHEY and CDR2 SMNVEV (reference sequence). V lost 6 bases and J lost 0, with 12 bases in between. This CDR3 spans 15 amino acids. CDR3 sequence (DNA): TGTGCCAGCAGATTAGCGTTGAGCTCCTACAATGAGCAGTTCTTC. Translating it yields CASRLALSSYNEQFF.